This section outlines one T cell receptor beta chain sequence together with its context. The antigen is unknown. Random hexamers were used to reverse transcribe an amount of about 0.5 to 1 ug RNA. The amplification used immunoSEQ multiplex PCR on TCR beta CDR3; it spanned 54 Vbeta and 13 Jbeta. Each CDR3 protein is one row after TCRdb ran MiXCR on the immunoSEQ multiplex PCR reads. The repertoire holds 150,000 to 200,000 distinct CDR3 sequences, with 93% as singletons. These data are taken from a study of CD8 T cells in Susac syndrome. Study-wide results and caveats: The study recognized that the number of individuals in its TCR sequencing and HLA analysis was relatively small.

Peripheral blood CD8+ and CD4+ T cells were profiled by TCR beta sequencing. Both CD4+ and CD8+ T cells were negatively isolated, and TEMRA cells underwent FACS enrichment. J lost 4 bases, V lost 1 base, and 9 bases had no gene match. Germline lookup yields CDR1 SGHTA and CDR2 FQGNSA. The CDR3 has 18 residues. The sequence was obtained from a human donor in good health. V usage is TRBV7-2 and J usage is TRBJ2-6, with TRBD1 matching over 8 bases. The sample comprised CD4+ T cells from PBMCs. DNA for the CDR3: TGTGCCAGCAGCTTAGTTAGCAGGGGGCGTTCAGGGGCCAACGTCCTGACTTTC. This translates into CASSLVSRGRSGANVLTF.